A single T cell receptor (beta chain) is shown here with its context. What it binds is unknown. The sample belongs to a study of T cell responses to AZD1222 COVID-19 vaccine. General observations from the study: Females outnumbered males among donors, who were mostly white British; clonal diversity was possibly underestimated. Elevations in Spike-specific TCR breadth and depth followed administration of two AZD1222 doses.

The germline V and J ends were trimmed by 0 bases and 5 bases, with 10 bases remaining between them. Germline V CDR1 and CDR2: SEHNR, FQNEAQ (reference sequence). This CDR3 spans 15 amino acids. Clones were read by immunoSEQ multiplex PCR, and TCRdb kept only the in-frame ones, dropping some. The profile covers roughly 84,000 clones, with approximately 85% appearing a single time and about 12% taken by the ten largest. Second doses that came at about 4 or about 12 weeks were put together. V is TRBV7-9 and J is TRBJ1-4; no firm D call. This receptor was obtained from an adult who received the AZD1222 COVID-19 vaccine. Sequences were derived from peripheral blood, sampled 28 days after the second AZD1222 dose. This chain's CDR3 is CASSLATPLNEKLFF. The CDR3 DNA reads TGTGCCAGCAGCTTAGCCACCCCGTTAAATGAAAAACTGTTTTTT.